Below are 19 T cell receptor beta chains sequenced from a single sample in a study of control samples from healthy donors and cancer patients. Repertoires were generated with immunoSEQ multiplex PCR, while TCRdb's copy carries only in-frame clones and drops some. The data contain more than 35,000 clones, more than 70% of them singletons. Sequencing was done on a sample of PBMCs. All receptors come from a woman aged 55-70 years with lung cancer.

The chain couples TRBV2 to TRBJ1-5, with TRBD1 identical over 9 bases. The CDR3 extends over 14 amino acids. Germline trimming cut 6 bases from V and 7 bases from J; bases unmatched to any gene: 7. Per the germline V gene, CDR1 is SNHLY and CDR2 is FYNNEI. The CDR3 spells CASRGTGWMQPQHF. For the CDR3, the DNA is TGTGCCAGCAGGGGGACAGGGTGGATGCAGCCCCAGCATTTT.

V is TRBV5-1 and J is TRBJ2-5; 11 bases fit TRBD1. Germline CDR1 is SGHRS and CDR2 is YFSETQ. The CDR3 sequence is 17 residues long. The V segment lost 4 bases and the J segment 4 bases; nucleotides outside the gene matches: 12. This CDR3 is CASSPGQGARVSETQYF. CDR3 bases: TGCGCCAGCAGCCCAGGACAGGGGGCGAGGGTTTCAGAGACCCAGTACTTC.

The V gene is TRBV19, the J gene TRBJ1-1; 9 bases are a match to TRBD1. CDR1 and CDR2 from the germline V gene are LNHDA and SQIVND (reference sequence). The CDR3 loop spans 15 amino acids. V was pared by 3 bases and J by 6 bases, with 8 bases of the junction left unmatched. The CDR3 sequence: CASSMGTGTDAEAFF. The CDR3 region has the DNA TGTGCCAGTAGTATGGGGACAGGGACAGACGCTGAAGCTTTCTTT.

The chain joins TRBV7-2 to TRBJ2-3, with D perhaps TRBD2 (6 bases). The CDR3 has 13 amino acids. CDR1 SGHTA and CDR2 FQGNSA come from the germline V gene. V was clipped by 2 bases and J by 8 bases, with 11 bases between them. The CDR3, as DNA: TGTGCCAGCAGCTTACCCCCAGCGGGTACGCAGTATTTT. Protein sequence: CASSLPPAGTQYF. Variable domain in full (rest from reference TRBV7-2 and TRBJ2-3): GAGVSQSPSNKVTEKGKDVELRCDPISGHTALYWYRQSLGQGLEFLIYFQGNSAPDKSGLPSDRFSAERTGGSVSTLTIQRTQQEDSAVYLCASSLPPAGTQYFGPGTRLTVL.

J is TRBJ1-1 and V is TRBV7-9; tentatively, D is TRBD1 (6 bases). CDR3 length: 14 amino acids. Trimming stripped 1 base from V and 4 bases from J, with 10 bases between. Germline V gene data show CDR1 as SEHNR and CDR2 as FQNEAQ (reference sequence). The chain's CDR3 is CASSLEGVITEAFF. The CDR3 nucleotides are TGTGCCAGCAGCTTAGAGGGGGTGATCACTGAAGCTTTCTTT.

This chain connects TRBV5-8 to TRBJ2-1, with D possibly matching TRBD2 (5 bases). The CDR3 spans 12 residues. Trimming left V 2 bases short and J 9 bases short, with 9 bases between. Germline lookup yields CDR1 SGHTS and CDR2 YDEGEE. CDR3: CASSFSTIEQFF. The CDR3 coding sequence is TGTGCCAGCAGCTTTTCGACTATTGAGCAGTTCTTC.

This clone showed up just a few times. The chain combines TRBV18 with TRBJ1-1; perhaps TRBD1 as D (5 bases). Germline-derived CDR1 and CDR2 are KGHSH and LQKENI. Trimming removed 0 bases at V and 1 base at J, with 12 bases between. The length of the CDR3 is 16 residues. Here the CDR3 DNA reads TGTGCCAGCTCACCACCACTGACAGCTCAGAACACTGAAGCTTTCTTT. Protein sequence: CASSPPLTAQNTEAFF.

The genes are TRBV6-5 and TRBJ1-1; no clear D. The CDR3 length is 12 residues. Germline lookup yields CDR1 MNHEY and CDR2 SVGAGI. V lost 6 bases to trimming and J lost 5 bases, with 10 bases between them. This CDR3 reads CASSHTSTEAFF. The CDR3 bases are TGTGCCAGCAGCCACACATCAACTGAAGCTTTCTTT.

V gene TRBV29-1 combines with J gene TRBJ1-1; TRBD1 aligns across 9 bases. CDR1 SQVTM and CDR2 ANQGSEA come from the germline V gene. The V and J ends lost 6 bases and 5 bases, in that order; junction bases with no gene match: 4. CDR3 size: 12 residues. The CDR3 coding sequence is TGCAGCGTCGGGACAGGGCGGACTGAAGCTTTCTTT. This gives the protein CSVGTGRTEAFF.

V gene TRBV7-9 combines with J gene TRBJ1-2; the D is unclear. Deletions cut 0 bases from V and 4 bases from J, with 9 bases between. This CDR3 is 14 amino acids long. The V gene's germline CDR1 is SEHNR and CDR2 FQNEAQ (reference sequence). CDR3 bases: TGTGCCAGCAGCTTAGCGACCCAAACCTATGGCTACACCTTC. It encodes CASSLATQTYGYTF.

The V gene is TRBV10-3, the J gene TRBJ1-2, with 11 positions matching TRBD1. The CDR3 runs to 14 residues. V shed 11 bases, J shed 8 bases, and the junction held 13 bases outside the gene matches. From germline, CDR1 is ENHRY and CDR2 SYGVKD. In DNA form, the CDR3 reads TGTGCCTCCTCAGCCTCGGACAGGGGGCCCGGCTACACCTTC. Protein product: CASSASDRGPGYTF.

This sequence joins TRBV7-2 and TRBJ2-7; TRBD1 matches 10 bases. The CDR3 runs to 16 residues. Germline CDR1 reads SGHTA; CDR2 reads FQGNSA. J was trimmed by 2 bases and V by 3 bases; bases with no gene match: 7. The CDR3 protein is CASSLGDRGEAYEQYF. CDR3 DNA: TGTGCCAGCAGCTTGGGGGACAGGGGAGAAGCCTACGAGCAGTACTTC.

The chain couples TRBV2 to TRBJ1-1, with a weak D call TRBD1 (5 bases). V lost 7 bases, J lost 5 bases, and 8 bases lay in between. Germline CDR1 is SNHLY and CDR2 is FYNNEI. The CDR3 is made up of 11 amino acids. The CDR3 coding sequence is TGTGCCAGCAAGGAGGGGACTGAAGCTTTCTTT. This codes for CASKEGTEAFF.

This chain connects TRBV27 to TRBJ1-5; TRBD1 might be the D (5 bases). V was trimmed by 5 bases and J by 8 bases, leaving 19 bases between them. Germline CDR1 MNHEY, CDR2 SMNVEV (reference sequence). The CDR3 has 15 residues. The DNA for the CDR3 is TGTGCCAGCAGTGTAGGTTGGCAGGGAACCAAGCCCCAGCATTTT. Its protein product is CASSVGWQGTKPQHF.

A remark on this clone: The sample holds other DNA sequences that translate to the same CDR3. The chain uses TRBV5-1 and TRBJ1-1; no definite D call. Deletions cut 4 bases from V and 0 bases from J, with 7 bases between. Germline lookup yields CDR1 SGHRS and CDR2 YFSETQ. This CDR3 region has 13 residues. The CDR3 DNA reads TGCGCCAGCAGCGCCTCCATGAACACTGAAGCTTTCTTT. This encodes CASSASMNTEAFF.

The chain has TRBV6-2 or TRBV6-3 and TRBJ2-7; D may match TRBD1 or TRBD2 (5 bases each). The CDR3 has 13 residues. In germline, CDR1 is MNHEY, CDR2 SVGEGT. V lost 6 bases and J lost 3, with 12 bases in between. The CDR3 sequence is CASSRGPIYEQYF. CDR3 DNA sequence: TGTGCCAGCAGCCGGGGACCCATCTACGAGCAGTACTTC.

The rearrangement uses TRBV19 and TRBJ1-2; 11 nucleotides line up with TRBD1. The length of the CDR3 is 16 residues. V was clipped by 5 bases and J by 4 bases; unmatched bases: 9. CDR1 and CDR2 from the germline V gene are LNHDA and SQIVND (reference sequence). CDR3 bases: TGTGCCAGTAGTTCCCTGCAAGGGACAGGGGGCTATGGCTACACCTTC. Translation: CASSSLQGTGGYGYTF.

The chain uses TRBV2 and TRBJ2-4, with TRBD1 matching over 9 bases. The CDR3 spans 13 residues. V gave up 6 bases and J gave up 3 bases; unmatched junction bases: 0. The germline CDR1 and CDR2 sequences are SNHLY and FYNNEI. The CDR3 region is CASRGQGKNIQYF. In DNA form, the CDR3 reads TGTGCCAGCAGGGGACAGGGCAAAAACATTCAGTACTTC.

This CDR3 is CASSFPPRAGAGSYNEQFF. The CDR3 nucleotides are TGTGCCAGTAGTTTCCCCCCTAGAGCGGGAGCGGGCTCCTACAATGAGCAGTTCTTC. The chain uses TRBV19 and TRBJ2-1, with 8 nucleotides matching TRBD2. V lost 5 bases, J lost 0 bases, and 15 bases stayed unmatched. Germline V gives CDR1 LNHDA, CDR2 SQIVND (reference sequence). This CDR3 comprises 19 residues.